The 19 T cell receptor beta chains below all came from one sample that was sequenced in a study of T cells expressing NK-cell markers. From the 5' RACE reads, TCRdb lists one entry per CDR3 protein and no DNA. The specimen's table records 350,000 to 400,000 distinct CDR3 sequences. The sample was blood T cells: a sorted CD56 or NKG2C T cell subset, CD4+ or CD8+ T cells, or bulk PBMC T cells (not recorded which). Every receptor here comes from a woman aged 45 to 65 in good health.

This chain links TRBV7-9 with TRBJ2-1. Germline V CDR1 and CDR2: SEHNR, FQNEAQ (reference sequence). This CDR3 contains 17 residues. CDR3 amino acids: CASSLVGRSQASNEQFF.

The J gene is TRBJ2-3, the V gene TRBV6-4; TCRdb reports TRBD1, a call that lacks DNA to check it against. The CDR3 totals 15 residues. Germline CDR1 and CDR2: MRHNA and SNTAGT. The CDR3 sequence: CASSDSGTSADTQYF.

V and J are TRBV5-1 and TRBJ2-7; the D call from TCRdb, TRBD2, cannot be confirmed without DNA. The length of the CDR3 is 13 residues. Germline V lookup: CDR1 SGHRS, CDR2 YFSETQ. CDR3 region: CASSLSSVGQQYF. The whole variable domain, remainder taken from reference TRBV5-1 and TRBJ2-7, is KAGVTQTPRYLIKTRGQQVTLSCSPISGHRSVSWYQQTPGQGLQFLFEYFSETQRNKGNFPGRFSGRQFSNSRSEMNVSTLELGDSALYLCASSLSSVGQQYFGPGTRLTVT.

This chain connects TRBV27 to TRBJ1-2; the D gene TCRdb calls, TRBD1, cannot be checked with no DNA. The CDR3 runs to 13 residues. The germline gives CDR1 MNHEY, CDR2 SMNVEV (reference sequence). CDR3 loop: CATSPGQNYGYTF.

The rearrangement uses TRBV6-5 and TRBJ2-2; without DNA, the TCRdb call of TRBD1 cannot be checked. The CDR3 extends over 15 amino acids. The germline CDR1 and CDR2 sequences are MNHEY and SVGAGI. This CDR3 is CASSPETPYTGELFF.

The rearrangement uses TRBV25-1 and TRBJ1-6; TCRdb reports TRBD1, a call that lacks DNA to check it against. This CDR3 is built from 15 residues. Germline values: CDR1 MGHDK, CDR2 SYGVNS. This CDR3 reads CASSDPTGESSPLHF.

The chain carries TRBV5-1 and TRBJ2-2. The V gene's germline CDR1 is SGHRS and CDR2 YFSETQ. This CDR3 has 13 amino acids. The CDR3 spells CASSLEQLGELFF.

The chain joins TRBV18 to TRBJ2-2; TCRdb lists TRBD2, though no DNA is available to test this call. This CDR3 is built from 12 residues. Germline CDR1 KGHSH, CDR2 LQKENI. CDR3 in amino acids: CATGRTAGELFF.

The chain couples TRBV20-1 to TRBJ2-7; TCRdb's D gene call, TRBD1, goes unchecked for lack of DNA. Per the germline V gene, CDR1 is DFQATT and CDR2 is SNEGSKA (reference sequence). The CDR3 extends over 14 amino acids. CDR3 protein: CSAGAAPNSYEQYF.

This chain links TRBV7-2 with TRBJ1-1; the TRBD1 assignment by TCRdb is unverifiable without DNA. CDR3 length: 14 amino acids. CDR1 SGHTA and CDR2 FQGNSA come from the germline V gene. The chain's CDR3 is CASSLANRVAEAFF.

The gene calls are TRBV10-2 and TRBJ2-4; there is no DNA to check the TCRdb D call of TRBD1. From germline, CDR1 is WSHSY and CDR2 SAAADI. This CDR3 is built from 15 residues. CDR3 protein: CASSERGQGGNIQYF.

Here the CDR3 reads CASSLGQIADTQYF. This chain joins TRBV5-6 and TRBJ2-3. Looked up from germline, CDR1 is SGHDT and CDR2 is YYEEEE. The CDR3 length is 14 residues.

The J gene is TRBJ2-3, the V gene TRBV6-1. CDR3 length: 12 residues. Per the germline V gene, CDR1 is MNHNS and CDR2 is SASEGT. The CDR3 sequence: CASSERTDTQYF.

The chain couples TRBV5-5 to TRBJ2-1; TCRdb's assignment of TRBD2 cannot be checked, as there is no DNA. This CDR3 is 15 amino acids long. Germline CDR1 and CDR2: SGHKS and YYEKEE (reference sequence). CDR3 protein: CASSFDLAGDNEQFF.

The chain employs TRBV4-1 and TRBJ1-5. The CDR3 is made up of 16 amino acids. Germline-derived CDR1 and CDR2 are MGHRA and YSYEKL. The CDR3 sequence: CASSQGRASGNQPQHF.

The chain links TRBV11-1 to TRBJ2-6; TCRdb proposes TRBD1, but this gene call is untestable without DNA. Germline CDR1 reads SGHAT; CDR2 reads FQDESV (reference sequence). The CDR3 sequence is 15 residues long. The CDR3 region is CASSSPGVGANVLTF.

The J gene is TRBJ2-5, the V gene TRBV29-1; the TRBD1 assignment by TCRdb is unverifiable without DNA. Germline values: CDR1 SQVTM, CDR2 ANQGSEA. This CDR3 region has 17 residues. The CDR3 region is CSVGRAGVFVNQETQYF.

This chain uses TRBV5-6 with TRBJ1-4. There are 15 residues in the CDR3. Germline CDR1 and CDR2: SGHDT and YYEEEE. The CDR3 region is CASSLGPSYAEKLFF.

The chain uses TRBV7-2 and TRBJ2-1; the D gene TCRdb calls, TRBD2, cannot be checked with no DNA. Germline CDR1 reads SGHTA; CDR2 reads FQGNSA. The CDR3 runs 16 residues. The CDR3 loop is CASSFLLAGVGNEQFF.